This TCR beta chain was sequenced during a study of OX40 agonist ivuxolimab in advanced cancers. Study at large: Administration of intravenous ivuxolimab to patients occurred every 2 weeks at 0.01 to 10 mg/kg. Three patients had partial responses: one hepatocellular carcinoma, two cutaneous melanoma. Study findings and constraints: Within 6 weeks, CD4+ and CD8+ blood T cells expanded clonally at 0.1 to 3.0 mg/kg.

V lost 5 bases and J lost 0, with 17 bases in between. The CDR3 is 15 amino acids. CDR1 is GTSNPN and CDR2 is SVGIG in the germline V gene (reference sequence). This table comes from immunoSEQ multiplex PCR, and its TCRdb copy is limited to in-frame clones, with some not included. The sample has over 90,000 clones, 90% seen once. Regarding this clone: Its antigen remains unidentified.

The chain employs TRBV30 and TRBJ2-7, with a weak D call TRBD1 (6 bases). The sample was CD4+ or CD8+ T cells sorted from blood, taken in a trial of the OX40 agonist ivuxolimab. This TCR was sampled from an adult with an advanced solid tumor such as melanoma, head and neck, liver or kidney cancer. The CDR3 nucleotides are TGTGCCTGGGCGGACCAGGGGACATCCTCCTACGAGCAGTACTTC. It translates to CAWADQGTSSYEQYF.